This T cell receptor (beta chain) is from a study of healthy donors' naive CD4 and CD8 T cells. Notes on the study in general: About 13% of CD4/CD8 propensity variance appeared explained by V, J and CDR3 charge. Most V and J genes were reportedly biased between naive CD4+ and CD8+ cells.

Sorting defined naive CD4+ as CD4+CD8-CD45RO-CD45RA+ and naive CD8+ as CD8+CD4-CD45RA+CD27bright. The CDR3 runs to 15 residues. V was trimmed by 0 bases and J by 0 bases, leaving 6 bases between them. Germline V gene data show CDR1 as SGHDT and CDR2 as YYEEEE. A note on this clonotype: The target antigen is unknown.

A linear amplification protocol produced the TCR libraries from 500 ng of total RNA. TCRdb reprocessed the reads with MiXCR, giving one entry per CDR3 protein. This table has around 180,000 distinct CDR3 sequences, around 74% appearing once. Sequences were obtained from naive CD4+ and CD8+ T cells sorted from blood, pooled from several donors. This receptor was obtained from a pool of human donors in good health; the sample pools cells from several healthy donors. The chain employs TRBV5-6 and TRBJ2-2; unclear D gene. CDR3 protein: CASSLGASNTGELFF. The CDR3 DNA follows: TGTGCCAGCAGCTTGGGGGCGTCGAACACCGGGGAGCTGTTTTTT.